This note documents a single TCR beta chain sequence. Its antigen is unidentified. This entry belongs to a study of OX40 agonist ivuxolimab in advanced cancers. Background on the study: An anti-OX40 (CD134) antibody with agonistic activity, ivuxolimab, was administered to patients.

Autoimmune disease history or systemic immunosuppression was exclusionary. Samples of blood were obtained at baseline, on cycle 4 day 1, and on cycle 7 day 1. Study observations and caveats: Expanded clones belonging to CD8+ T cells outnumbered, on average, those of CD4+.

The data were produced by immunoSEQ multiplex PCR, yet TCRdb's version contains in-frame clones alone and is incomplete. Among fewer than 70,000 clones listed, approximately 90% were seen once. The CDR3 has 16 residues. CDR1 is MDHEN, CDR2 SYDVKM, per germline. V was trimmed by 7 bases and J by 0 bases, leaving 17 bases between them. This TCR derives from an adult with an advanced solid tumor such as melanoma, head and neck, liver or kidney cancer. The chain joins TRBV28 to TRBJ2-3; tentatively, D is TRBD1 (5 bases). The sample in question was CD4+ or CD8+ T cells sorted from blood, obtained in a trial of the OX40 agonist ivuxolimab. The CDR3 DNA is TGTGCCAGCAACGATCTGGACATCACTAGCACAGATACGCAGTATTTT. It encodes CASNDLDITSTDTQYF.